The source of this TCR beta chain is a study of post-analysis software for immune sequencing data. Study-level findings and limits: Four or five TRBV segments (TRBV5-6, TRBV5-1 and TRBV20-1 among them) occurred more frequently in patients than in controls.

A note on this clonotype: The target antigen is unknown.

Prepared TCR beta cDNA libraries contained unique molecular identifiers. MiXCR, applied by TCRdb to the PCR reads, yields one record per CDR3 protein. The sample lists about 760,000 distinct CDR3 sequences; just under 30% were seen once. The CDR3 length is 15 residues. V lost 3 bases to trimming and J lost 3 bases; unmatched junction nucleotides: 3. Per the germline V gene, CDR1 is KGHDR and CDR2 is SFDVKD. Sample: blood. The chain uses TRBV24-1 and TRBJ2-3, with 9 bases that match TRBD1. The TCR sequence derives from a girl aged 10-17 years with multiple sclerosis. CDR3 DNA: TGTGCCACCAGTGATACCGGGACAGGGACAGATACGCAGTATTTT. Protein product: CATSDTGTGTDTQYF.